A selection of T cell receptor beta chains follows, all from one sample in a study of naive and memory T cell subsets. One entry per CDR3 protein, called by TCRdb with MiXCR from the UMI-ligation and nested PCR reads. The table has 130,000 to 150,000 distinct CDR3 sequences, about a sixth seen once. The sequencing sample was made of naive CD4+ T cells from blood. The source is a human donor in good health. The CDR3 runs from the conserved cysteine through the conserved F or W.

>TRBJ2-1|TRBV4-2
CASSQDPEPEQFF
>TRBJ2-2|TRBV6-2/TRBV6-3
CASSVTSGDTGELFF
>TRBJ2-5|TRBV21-1
CASSKAPQGRTQETQYF
>TRBJ2-1|TRBV5-1
CASSLGGDIGRGALHGPKEQFF
>TRBJ2-7|TRBV28
CASSSGTGVEQYF
>TRBJ2-1|TRBV7-8
CASRGGKPGQGRDEQFF
>TRBJ2-1|TRBV5-4
CASSPGREVSYNEQFF
>TRBJ2-1|TRBV19
CASRRTSGSINEQFF
>TRBJ1-1|TRBV2
CASSPSTVNTEAFF
>TRBJ2-5|TRBV11-2
CASSLDRAEGETQYF
>TRBJ2-7|TRBV6-5
CASTSGGLFFEQYF
>TRBJ2-7|TRBV20-1
CSARGQRGNYEQYF
>TRBJ2-7|TRBV18
CASSDREPGEQYF
>TRBJ1-6|TRBV20-1
CSAPRDRANSPLHF
>TRBJ1-6|TRBV20-1
CSARGLGYSGNSPLHF
>TRBJ2-4|TRBV12-3/TRBV12-4
CASSLGVAGGGDIQYF
>TRBJ2-5|TRBV7-9
CASSPNPSGRGETQYF
>TRBJ2-1|TRBV6-4
CASSAGQTNEQFF
>TRBJ1-4|TRBV6-2/TRBV6-3
CASSLRPGTGDEKLFF
>TRBJ2-1|TRBV29-1
CSVRGGDEQFF
>TRBJ2-5|TRBV29-1
CSVDKGLEETQYF
>TRBJ2-1|TRBV25-1
CASSEFDGGSSNEQFF
>TRBJ2-7|TRBV20-1
CSAENSGRAYEQYF
>TRBJ2-4|TRBV7-2
CASSPPWGGRAKNIQYF
>TRBJ2-1|TRBV6-1
CASKGVLAGLSYNEQFF
>TRBJ1-4|TRBV28
CASSRQGDEKLFF
>TRBJ1-4|TRBV5-1
CASSLGGMSTNEKLFF
>TRBJ2-3|TRBV6-6
CASSSSSWSGTDTQYF
>TRBJ2-1|TRBV7-9
CASSEPGTSINEQFF
>TRBJ1-1|TRBV29-1
CSVVTVNTEAFF
>TRBJ1-4|TRBV2
CASSVRNEKLFF
>TRBJ2-1|TRBV29-1
CSVEDPPWLATPEQFF
>TRBJ1-2|TRBV12-3/TRBV12-4
CASSLGWGVYGYTF
>TRBJ2-3|TRBV4-1
CASRHRVLADTQYF
>TRBJ1-5|TRBV28
CASSLRAGNQPQHF
>TRBJ2-3|TRBV2
CASGEDRVGDTQYF
>TRBJ1-2|TRBV20-1
CSARQDRGNYGYTF